This TCR beta chain derives from a study of T cell changes during pregnancy in multiple sclerosis. Sequencing was performed with immunoSEQ multiplex PCR; in TCRdb, only in-frame clones are kept and a portion is missing. This table has some 75,000 clones, roughly 96% appearing once. Trimming removed 7 bases at V and 6 bases at J, with 17 bases between. Germline CDR1 and CDR2: SQVTM and ANQGSEA. The CDR3 runs to 13 residues. The input for sequencing was peripheral blood, taken in the second trimester of pregnancy. This chain joins TRBV29-1 and TRBJ2-3; possibly TRBD2 for D (5 bases). The receptor comes from a female donor with multiple sclerosis, enrolled in a pregnancy study. The CDR3 is CSASITSSDTQYF. For the CDR3, the DNA is TGCAGCGCTTCTATTACTAGTAGTGATACGCAGTATTTT.